This record looks at one TCR beta chain sequence and its context. Its binding antigen is unknown. Qualities for individual bases were not recorded, and no much larger clone is one base off. TCRbeta CDR3 regions were amplified from genomic DNA using the immunoSEQ Assay, a bias-controlled multiplex PCR. Per the original workflow: The number of nucleated cells in each sample was estimated from the amplification of reference gene primers within the assay. Sequence reads were collapsed and filtered to measure the absolute abundance of every unique TCRbeta CDR3 rearrangement. For each sample, productive Simpson clonality was calculated as the square root of Simpson's diversity index across productive rearrangements. The source is immuneACCESS, and TCRdb retained only in-frame sequences with V and J called. Part of the clones is not carried over; for the studies checked, unresolved V genes explain less than half of this, and the remainder is unexplained. For V, J and clone size, that table is used; D and trimming come from the DNA. The table for this sample lists 80,000 to 95,000 clones; approximately 85% of them were counted only once. Around an eighth of the sample belongs to the ten largest clones.

Each collaborating institution followed its own protocols to collect whole blood in K2EDTA tubes. For TCRbeta analysis, collaborators shipped samples in one of three forms: frozen whole blood, isolated PBMCs, or DNA extracted from either of those sample types. This sample is drawn from a study of blood T cell repertoires in COVID-19 (dated by TCRdb to about 2020). About the study as a whole: Samples from collaborators originated in the United States, Italy and Spain and spanned both the acute and convalescent phases of COVID-19. The material from the prospective study consisted of cDNA or gDNA derived from T cells, B-cell-depleted T cells, or PBMCs. Subjects who had been exposed to COVID-19, were actively infected with it, or had recovered from it provided the deeply sampled blood TCRbeta repertoires that made up the dataset. The repertoires were made available in a free public database intended to serve as a resource for research on the immune response to SARS-CoV-2. The samples were drawn from two sources: the first 160 participants of the ongoing ImmuneRACE study, and some 1,300 subjects contributed by 6 global collaborators. The sample metadata nearly always contained a de-identified subject ID, COVID-19 status, age in years and sex. Where HLA class I and class II types were available, the types were taken from metadata supplied by the sample provider, not from assay-based typing. The investigation overall reported the following: How much clinical and demographic metadata was included differed by source and by participant, and the metadata was provided uncurated.

Deletion took 2 bases off V and 0 bases off J, with a span of 11 bases between the germline ends. Reading from cysteine to phenylalanine, the CDR3 counts 17 amino acids. The kept DNA is CDR3 alone, 51 bases in frame from the first base. CDR1 and CDR2 are drawn from the germline V gene: KGHSH, LQKENI. This chain is built from TRBV18 and TRBJ2-6, with no D gene named confidently. Sequencing was performed on peripheral blood. The sequence derives from a human donor in a cohort sampled during active COVID-19. The CDR3 loop reads CASSPRQQSSGANVLTF. The nucleotide sequence reads TGTGCCAGCTCACCAAGACAACAGAGCTCTGGGGCCAACGTCCTGACTTTC. Outside the CDR3, residues come from the reference TRBV18 and TRBJ2-6 proteins, so the full variable domain is: NAGVMQNPRHLVRRRGQEARLRCSPMKGHSHVYWYRQLPEEGLKFMVYLQKENIIDESGMPKERFSAEFPKEGPSILRIQQVVRGDSAAYFCASSPRQQSSGANVLTFGAGSRLTVL.